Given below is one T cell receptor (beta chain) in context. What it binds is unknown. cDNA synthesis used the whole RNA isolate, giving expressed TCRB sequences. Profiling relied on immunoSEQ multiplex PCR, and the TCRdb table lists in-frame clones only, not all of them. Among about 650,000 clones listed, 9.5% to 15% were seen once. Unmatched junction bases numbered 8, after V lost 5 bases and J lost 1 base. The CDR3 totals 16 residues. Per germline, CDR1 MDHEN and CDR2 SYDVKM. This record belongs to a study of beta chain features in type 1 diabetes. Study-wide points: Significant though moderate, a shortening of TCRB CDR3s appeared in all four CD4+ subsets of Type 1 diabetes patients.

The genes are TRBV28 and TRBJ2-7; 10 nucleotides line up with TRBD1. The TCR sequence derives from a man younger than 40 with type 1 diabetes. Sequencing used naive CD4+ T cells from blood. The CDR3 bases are TGTGCCAGCAGTCCCCCGGGACAGGGGAATTCCTACGAGCAGTACTTC. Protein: CASSPPGQGNSYEQYF.